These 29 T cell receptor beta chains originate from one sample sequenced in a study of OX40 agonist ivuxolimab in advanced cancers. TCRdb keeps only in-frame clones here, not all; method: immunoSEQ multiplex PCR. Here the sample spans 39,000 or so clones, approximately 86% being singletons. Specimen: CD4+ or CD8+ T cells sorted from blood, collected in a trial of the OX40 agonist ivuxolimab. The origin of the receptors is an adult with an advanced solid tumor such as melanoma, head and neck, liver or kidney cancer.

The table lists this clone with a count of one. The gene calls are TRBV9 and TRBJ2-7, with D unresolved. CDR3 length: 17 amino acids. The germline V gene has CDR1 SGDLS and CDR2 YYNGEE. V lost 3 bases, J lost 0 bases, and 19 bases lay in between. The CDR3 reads CASSDPLNGSSSYEQYF. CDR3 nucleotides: TGTGCCAGCAGCGACCCCTTGAACGGCAGTAGCTCCTACGAGCAGTACTTC.

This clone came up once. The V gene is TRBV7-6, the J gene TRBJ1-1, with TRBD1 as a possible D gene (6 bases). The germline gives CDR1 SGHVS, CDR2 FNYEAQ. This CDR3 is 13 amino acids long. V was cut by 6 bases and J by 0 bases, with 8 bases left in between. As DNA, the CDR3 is TGTGCCAGCAGGGAGGGGGTGAACACTGAAGCTTTCTTT. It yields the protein CASREGVNTEAFF.

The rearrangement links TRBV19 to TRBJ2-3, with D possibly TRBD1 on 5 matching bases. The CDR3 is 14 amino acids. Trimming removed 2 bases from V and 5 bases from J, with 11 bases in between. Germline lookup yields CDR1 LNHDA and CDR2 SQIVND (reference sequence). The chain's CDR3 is CASSIQGRQDTQYF. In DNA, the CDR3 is TGTGCCAGTAGTATACAGGGTAGGCAAGATACGCAGTATTTT. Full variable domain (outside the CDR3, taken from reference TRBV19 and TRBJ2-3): DGGITQSPKYLFRKEGQNVTLSCEQNLNHDAMYWYRQDPGQGLRLIYYSQIVNDFQKGDIAEGYSVSREKKESFPLTVTSAQKNPTAFYLCASSIQGRQDTQYFGPGTRLTVL.

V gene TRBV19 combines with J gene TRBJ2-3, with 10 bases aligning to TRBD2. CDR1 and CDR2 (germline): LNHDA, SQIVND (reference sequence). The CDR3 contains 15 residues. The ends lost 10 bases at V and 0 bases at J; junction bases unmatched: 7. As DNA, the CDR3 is TGTGCCACGATCTCTAGCGGGAGTAGCACAGATACGCAGTATTTT. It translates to CATISSGSSTDTQYF.

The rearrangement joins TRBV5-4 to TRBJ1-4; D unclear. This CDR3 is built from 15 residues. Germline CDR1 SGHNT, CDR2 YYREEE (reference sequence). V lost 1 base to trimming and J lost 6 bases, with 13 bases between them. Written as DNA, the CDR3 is TGTGCCAGCAGCTTGAAAAGGGAAGTTGATGAAAAACTGTTTTTT. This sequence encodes CASSLKREVDEKLFF.

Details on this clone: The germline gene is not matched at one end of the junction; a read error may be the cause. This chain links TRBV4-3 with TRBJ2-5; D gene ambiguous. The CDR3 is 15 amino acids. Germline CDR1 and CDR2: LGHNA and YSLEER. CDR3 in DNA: TGCGCCAGCAGCCAAGATCTCACGTTTCAAGGGACCCAGTACTTC. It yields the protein CASSQDLTFQGTQYF.

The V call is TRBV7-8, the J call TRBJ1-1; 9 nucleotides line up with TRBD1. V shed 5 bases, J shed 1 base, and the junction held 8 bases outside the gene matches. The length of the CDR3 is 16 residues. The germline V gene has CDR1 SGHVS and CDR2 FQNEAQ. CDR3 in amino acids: CASSEATGGTNTEAFF. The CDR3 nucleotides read TGTGCCAGCAGCGAGGCGACAGGGGGGACGAACACTGAAGCTTTCTTT. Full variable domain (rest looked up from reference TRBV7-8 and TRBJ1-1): GAGVSQSPRYKVAKRGQDVALRCDPISGHVSLFWYQQALGQGPEFLTYFQNEAQLDKSGLPSDRFFAERPEGSVSTLKIQRTQQEDSAVYLCASSEATGGTNTEAFFGQGTRLTVV.

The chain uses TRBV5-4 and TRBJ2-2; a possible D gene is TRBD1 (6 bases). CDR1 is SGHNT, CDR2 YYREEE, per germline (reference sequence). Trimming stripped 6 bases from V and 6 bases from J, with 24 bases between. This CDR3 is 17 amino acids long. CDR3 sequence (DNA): TGTGCCAGCACTCCTTGGGAAAAGACAGGCAACGCCGGGGAGCTGTTTTTT. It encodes CASTPWEKTGNAGELFF.

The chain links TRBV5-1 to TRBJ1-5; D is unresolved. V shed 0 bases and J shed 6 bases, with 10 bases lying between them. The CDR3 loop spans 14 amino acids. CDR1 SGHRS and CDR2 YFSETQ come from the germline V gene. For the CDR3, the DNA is TGCGCCAGCAGCTTGGGACAATGGGGTCAGCCCCAGCATTTT. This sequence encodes CASSLGQWGQPQHF. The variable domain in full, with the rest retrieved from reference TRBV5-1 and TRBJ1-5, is KAGVTQTPRYLIKTRGQQVTLSCSPISGHRSVSWYQQTPGQGLQFLFEYFSETQRNKGNFPGRFSGRQFSNSRSEMNVSTLELGDSALYLCASSLGQWGQPQHFGDGTRLSIL.

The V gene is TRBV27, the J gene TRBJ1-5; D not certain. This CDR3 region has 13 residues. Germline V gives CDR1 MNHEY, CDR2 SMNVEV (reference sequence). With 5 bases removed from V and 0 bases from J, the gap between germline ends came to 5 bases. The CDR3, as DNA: TGTGCCAGCAGTGCGTATAGCAATCAGCCCCAGCATTTT. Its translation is CASSAYSNQPQHF.

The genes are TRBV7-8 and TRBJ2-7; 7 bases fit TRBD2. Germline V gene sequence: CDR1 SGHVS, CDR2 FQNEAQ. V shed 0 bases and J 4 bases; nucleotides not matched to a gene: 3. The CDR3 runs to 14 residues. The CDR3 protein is CASSLAGGGYEQYF. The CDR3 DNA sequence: TGTGCCAGCAGCTTAGCTGGGGGGGGGTACGAGCAGTACTTC. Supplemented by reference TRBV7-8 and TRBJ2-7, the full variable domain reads GAGVSQSPRYKVAKRGQDVALRCDPISGHVSLFWYQQALGQGPEFLTYFQNEAQLDKSGLPSDRFFAERPEGSVSTLKIQRTQQEDSAVYLCASSLAGGGYEQYFGPGTRLTVT.

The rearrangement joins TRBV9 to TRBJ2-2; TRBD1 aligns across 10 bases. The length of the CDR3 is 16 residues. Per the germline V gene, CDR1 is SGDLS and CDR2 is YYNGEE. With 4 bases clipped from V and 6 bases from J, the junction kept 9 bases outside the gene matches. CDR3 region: CASSLPGTGEAGELFF. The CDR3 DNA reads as TGTGCCAGCAGCCTCCCCGGGACAGGGGAGGCCGGGGAGCTGTTTTTT.

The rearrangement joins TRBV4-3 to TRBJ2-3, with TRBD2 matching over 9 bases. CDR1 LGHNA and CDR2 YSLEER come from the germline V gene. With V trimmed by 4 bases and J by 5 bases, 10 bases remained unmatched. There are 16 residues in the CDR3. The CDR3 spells CASSRRVAGAGDTQYF. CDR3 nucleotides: TGCGCCAGCAGCCGGAGGGTAGCGGGGGCCGGAGATACGCAGTATTTT.

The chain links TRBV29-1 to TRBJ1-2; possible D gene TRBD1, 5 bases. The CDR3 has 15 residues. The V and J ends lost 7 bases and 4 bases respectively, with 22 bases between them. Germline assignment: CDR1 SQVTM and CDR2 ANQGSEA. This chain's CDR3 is CSGFVSGGESYGYTF. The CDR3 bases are TGCAGCGGATTTGTTTCGGGGGGGGAGAGCTATGGCTACACCTTC.

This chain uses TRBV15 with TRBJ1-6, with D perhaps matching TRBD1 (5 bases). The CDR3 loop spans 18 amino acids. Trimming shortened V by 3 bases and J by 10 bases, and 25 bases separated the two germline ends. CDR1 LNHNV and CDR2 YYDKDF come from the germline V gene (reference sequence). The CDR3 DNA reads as TGTGCCACCAGCAGCTCCCCCGGGTCAGGGAACAGAAACTCACCCCTCCACTTT. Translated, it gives CATSSSPGSGNRNSPLHF.

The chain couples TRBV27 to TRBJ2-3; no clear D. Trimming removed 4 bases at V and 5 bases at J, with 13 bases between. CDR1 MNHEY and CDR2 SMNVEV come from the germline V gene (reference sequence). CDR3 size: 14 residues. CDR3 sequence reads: CASSSLNGRDTQYF. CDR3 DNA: TGTGCCAGCAGTTCACTGAATGGTCGAGATACGCAGTATTTT.

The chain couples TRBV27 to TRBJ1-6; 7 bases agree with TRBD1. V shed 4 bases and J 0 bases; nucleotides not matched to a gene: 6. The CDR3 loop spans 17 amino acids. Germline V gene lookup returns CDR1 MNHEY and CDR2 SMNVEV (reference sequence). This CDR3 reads CASSSRQGSSYNSPLHF. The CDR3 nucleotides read TGTGCCAGCAGTTCACGACAGGGCTCCTCCTATAATTCACCCCTCCACTTT.

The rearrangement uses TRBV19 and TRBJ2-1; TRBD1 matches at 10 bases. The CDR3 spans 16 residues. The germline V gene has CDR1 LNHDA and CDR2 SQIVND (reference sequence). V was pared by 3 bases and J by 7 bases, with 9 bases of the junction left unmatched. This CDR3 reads CASSILDRGYGNEQFF. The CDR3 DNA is TGTGCCAGTAGTATCCTGGACAGGGGGTATGGGAATGAGCAGTTCTTC.

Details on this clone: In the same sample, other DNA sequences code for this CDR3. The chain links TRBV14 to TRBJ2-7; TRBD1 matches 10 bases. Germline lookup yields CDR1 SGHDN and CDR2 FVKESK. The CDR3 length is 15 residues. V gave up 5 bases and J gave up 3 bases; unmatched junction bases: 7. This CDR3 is CASSLLTGGIYEQYF. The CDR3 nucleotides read TGTGCCAGCAGCTTATTGACAGGGGGCATCTACGAGCAGTACTTC.

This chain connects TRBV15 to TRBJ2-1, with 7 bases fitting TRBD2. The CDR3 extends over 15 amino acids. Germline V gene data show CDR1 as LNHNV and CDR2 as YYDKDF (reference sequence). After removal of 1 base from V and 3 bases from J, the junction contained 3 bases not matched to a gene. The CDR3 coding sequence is TGTGCCACCAGCAGAGGTCGGGGGGTCTACAATGAGCAGTTCTTC. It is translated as CATSRGRGVYNEQFF. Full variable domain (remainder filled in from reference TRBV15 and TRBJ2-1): DAMVIQNPRYQVTQFGKPVTLSCSQTLNHNVMYWYQQKSSQAPKLLFHYYDKDFNNEADTPDNFQSRRPNTSFCFLDIRSPGLGDTAMYLCATSRGRGVYNEQFFGPGTRLTVL.

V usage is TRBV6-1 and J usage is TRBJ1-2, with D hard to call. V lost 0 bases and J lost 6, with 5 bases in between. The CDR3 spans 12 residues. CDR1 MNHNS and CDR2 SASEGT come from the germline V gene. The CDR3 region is CASSEARNGYTF. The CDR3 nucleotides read TGTGCCAGCAGTGAAGCGCGCAATGGCTACACCTTC.

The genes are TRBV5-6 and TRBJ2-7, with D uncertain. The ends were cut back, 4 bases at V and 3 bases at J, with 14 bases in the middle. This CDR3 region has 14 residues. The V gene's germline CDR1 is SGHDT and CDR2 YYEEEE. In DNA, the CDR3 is TGTGCCAGCAGCGCCGGACGTACAGACTACGAGCAGTACTTC. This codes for CASSAGRTDYEQYF.

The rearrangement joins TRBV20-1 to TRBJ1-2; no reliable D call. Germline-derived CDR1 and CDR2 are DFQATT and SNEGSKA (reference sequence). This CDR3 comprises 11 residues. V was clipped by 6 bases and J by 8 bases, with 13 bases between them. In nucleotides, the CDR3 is TGCAGTGCCCCCTTTTCTTGGGGCTACACCTTC. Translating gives CSAPFSWGYTF.

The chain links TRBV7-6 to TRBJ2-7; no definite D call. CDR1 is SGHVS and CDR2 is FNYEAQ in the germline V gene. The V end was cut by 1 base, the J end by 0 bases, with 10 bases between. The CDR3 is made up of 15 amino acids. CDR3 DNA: TGTGCCAGCAGCTTAGAGGGCACCCCCTCCTACGAGCAGTACTTC. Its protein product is CASSLEGTPSYEQYF.

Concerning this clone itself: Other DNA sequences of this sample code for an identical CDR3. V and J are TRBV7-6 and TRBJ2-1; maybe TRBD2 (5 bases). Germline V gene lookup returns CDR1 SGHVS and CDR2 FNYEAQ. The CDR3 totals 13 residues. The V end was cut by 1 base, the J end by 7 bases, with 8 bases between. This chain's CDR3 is CASSLGGSNEQFF. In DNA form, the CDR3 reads TGTGCCAGCAGCTTAGGCGGGTCGAATGAGCAGTTCTTC.

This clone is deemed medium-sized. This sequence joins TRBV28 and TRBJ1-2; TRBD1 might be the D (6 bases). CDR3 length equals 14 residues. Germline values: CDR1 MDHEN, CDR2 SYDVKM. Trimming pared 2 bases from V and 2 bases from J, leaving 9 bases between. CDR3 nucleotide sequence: TGTGCCAGCAGTTTAGGGCAGGGGAACTATGGCTACACCTTC. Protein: CASSLGQGNYGYTF.

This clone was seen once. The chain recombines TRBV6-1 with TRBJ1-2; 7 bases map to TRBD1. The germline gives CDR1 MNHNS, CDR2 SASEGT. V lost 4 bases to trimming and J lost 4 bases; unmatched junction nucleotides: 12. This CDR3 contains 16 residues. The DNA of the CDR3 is TGTGCCAGCAGTGTAGTTCTTATTGACAGGGCCTATGGCTACACCTTC. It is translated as CASSVVLIDRAYGYTF.

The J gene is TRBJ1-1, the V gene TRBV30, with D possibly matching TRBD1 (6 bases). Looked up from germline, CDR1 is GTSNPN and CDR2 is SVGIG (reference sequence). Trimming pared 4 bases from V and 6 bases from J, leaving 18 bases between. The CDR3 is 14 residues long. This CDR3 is CAWTAAGELPEAFF. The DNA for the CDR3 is TGTGCCTGGACCGCAGCAGGGGAGTTACCTGAAGCTTTCTTT.

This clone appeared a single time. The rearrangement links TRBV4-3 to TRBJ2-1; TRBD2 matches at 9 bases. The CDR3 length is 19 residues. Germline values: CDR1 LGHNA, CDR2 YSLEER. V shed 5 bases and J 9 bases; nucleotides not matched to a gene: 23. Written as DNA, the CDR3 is TGCGCCAGCAGCACCTGGGGTAGCGGGGGCCCCGAGCAAATAGTTGAGCAGTTCTTC. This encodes CASSTWGSGGPEQIVEQFF.